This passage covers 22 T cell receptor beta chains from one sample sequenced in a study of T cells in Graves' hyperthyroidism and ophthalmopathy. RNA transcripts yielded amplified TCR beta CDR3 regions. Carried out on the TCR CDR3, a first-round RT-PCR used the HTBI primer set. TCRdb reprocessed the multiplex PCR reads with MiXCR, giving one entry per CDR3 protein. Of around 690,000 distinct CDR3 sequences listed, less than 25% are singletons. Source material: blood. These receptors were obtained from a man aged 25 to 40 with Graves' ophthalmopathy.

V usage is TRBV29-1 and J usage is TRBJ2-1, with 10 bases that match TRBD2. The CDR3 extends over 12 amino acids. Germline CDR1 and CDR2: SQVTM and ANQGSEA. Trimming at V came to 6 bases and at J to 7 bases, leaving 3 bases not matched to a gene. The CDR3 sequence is CSVLAGWNEQFF. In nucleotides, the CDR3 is TGCAGCGTACTAGCGGGATGGAATGAGCAGTTCTTC.

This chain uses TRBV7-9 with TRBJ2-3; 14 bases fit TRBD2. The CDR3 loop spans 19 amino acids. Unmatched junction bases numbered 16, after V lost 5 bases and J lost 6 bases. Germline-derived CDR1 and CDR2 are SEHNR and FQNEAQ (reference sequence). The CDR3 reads CASSPTKVPGLAGVDTQYF. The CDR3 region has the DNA TGTGCCAGCAGCCCGACAAAGGTACCGGGACTAGCGGGAGTGGATACGCAGTATTTT.

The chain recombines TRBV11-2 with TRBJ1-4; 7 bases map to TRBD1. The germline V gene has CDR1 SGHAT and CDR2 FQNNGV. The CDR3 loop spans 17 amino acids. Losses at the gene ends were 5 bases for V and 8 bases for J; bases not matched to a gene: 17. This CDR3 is CASSPRRDSFTLEKLFF. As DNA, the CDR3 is TGTGCCAGCAGCCCCCGACGGGACAGTTTTACCCTCGAAAAACTGTTTTTT.

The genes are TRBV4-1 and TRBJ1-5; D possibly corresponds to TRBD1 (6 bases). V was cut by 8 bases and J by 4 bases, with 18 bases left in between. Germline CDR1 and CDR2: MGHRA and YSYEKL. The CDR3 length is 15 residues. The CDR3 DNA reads TGCGCCAGCCGGCTCGGGGGGGCCGAGAATCAGCCCCAGCATTTT. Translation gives CASRLGGAENQPQHF.

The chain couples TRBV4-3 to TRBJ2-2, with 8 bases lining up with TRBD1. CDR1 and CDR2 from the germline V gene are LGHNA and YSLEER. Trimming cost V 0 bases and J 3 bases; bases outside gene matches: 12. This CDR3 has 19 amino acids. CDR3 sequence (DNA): TGCGCCAGCAGCCAAGACCCCGTAGACAGGGGTGGGTACACCGGGGAGCTGTTTTTT. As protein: CASSQDPVDRGGYTGELFF.

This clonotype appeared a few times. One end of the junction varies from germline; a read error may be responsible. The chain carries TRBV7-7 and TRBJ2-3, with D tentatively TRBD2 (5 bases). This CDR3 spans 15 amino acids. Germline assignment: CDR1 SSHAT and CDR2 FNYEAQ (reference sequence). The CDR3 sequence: CASSLGLSRTDTQYF. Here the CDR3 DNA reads TGTGCTAGCAGCCTTGGACTCAGCCGCACAGATACGCAGTATTTT.

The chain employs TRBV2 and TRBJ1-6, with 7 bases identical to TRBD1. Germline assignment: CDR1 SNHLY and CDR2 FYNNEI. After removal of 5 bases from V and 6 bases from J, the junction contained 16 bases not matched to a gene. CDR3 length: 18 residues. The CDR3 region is CASSRLGMTGRGNSPLHF. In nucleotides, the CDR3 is TGTGCCAGCAGTAGATTGGGAATGACAGGGAGGGGTAATTCACCCCTCCACTTT.

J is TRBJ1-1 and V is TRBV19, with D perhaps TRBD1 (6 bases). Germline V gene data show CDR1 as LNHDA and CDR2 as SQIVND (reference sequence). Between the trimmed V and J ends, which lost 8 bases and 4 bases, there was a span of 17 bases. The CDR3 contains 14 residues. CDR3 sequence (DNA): TGTGCCAGTTCCTGGACAGAGGGAAGCACTGAAGCTTTCTTT. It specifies CASSWTEGSTEAFF.

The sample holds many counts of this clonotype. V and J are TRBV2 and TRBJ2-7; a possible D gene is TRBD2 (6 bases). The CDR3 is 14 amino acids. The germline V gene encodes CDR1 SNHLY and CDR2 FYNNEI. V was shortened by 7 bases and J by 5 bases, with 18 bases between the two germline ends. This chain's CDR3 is CASKFRENVNEQYF. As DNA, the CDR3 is TGTGCCAGCAAATTTCGGGAGAACGTAAACGAGCAGTACTTC.

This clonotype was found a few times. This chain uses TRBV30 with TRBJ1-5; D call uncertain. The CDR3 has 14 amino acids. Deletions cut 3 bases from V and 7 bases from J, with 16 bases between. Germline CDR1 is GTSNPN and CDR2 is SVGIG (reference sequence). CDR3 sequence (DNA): TGTGCCTGGAGCGGGAACCGGGAAAGGCAGCCCCAGCATTTT. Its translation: CAWSGNRERQPQHF.

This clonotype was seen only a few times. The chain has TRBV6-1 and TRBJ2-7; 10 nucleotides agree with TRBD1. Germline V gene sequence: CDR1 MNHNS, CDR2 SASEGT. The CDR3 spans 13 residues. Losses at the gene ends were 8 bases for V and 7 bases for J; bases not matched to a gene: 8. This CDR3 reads CASLWDRGLEQYF. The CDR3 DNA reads TGTGCCAGCCTTTGGGACAGGGGCTTGGAGCAGTACTTC.

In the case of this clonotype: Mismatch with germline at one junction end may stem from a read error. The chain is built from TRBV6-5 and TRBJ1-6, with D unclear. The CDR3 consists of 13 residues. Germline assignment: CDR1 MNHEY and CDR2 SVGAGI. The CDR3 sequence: CAISATFDSPLHF. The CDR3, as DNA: TGTGCCATCAGTGCGACATTCGATTCACCCCTCCACTTT.

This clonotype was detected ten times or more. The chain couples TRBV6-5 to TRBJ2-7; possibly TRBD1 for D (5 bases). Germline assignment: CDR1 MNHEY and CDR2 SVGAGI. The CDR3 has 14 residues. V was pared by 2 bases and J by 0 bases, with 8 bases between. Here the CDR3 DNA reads TGTGCCAGCAGTTACACGACAGCCTCCTACGAGCAGTACTTC. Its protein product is CASSYTTASYEQYF.

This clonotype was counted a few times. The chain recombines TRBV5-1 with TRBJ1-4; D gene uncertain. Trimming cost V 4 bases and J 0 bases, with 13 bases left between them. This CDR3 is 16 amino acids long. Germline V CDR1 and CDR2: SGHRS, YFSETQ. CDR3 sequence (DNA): TGCGCCAGCAGCCGCAGCAACCGCGCAACTAATGAAAAACTGTTTTTT. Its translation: CASSRSNRATNEKLFF.

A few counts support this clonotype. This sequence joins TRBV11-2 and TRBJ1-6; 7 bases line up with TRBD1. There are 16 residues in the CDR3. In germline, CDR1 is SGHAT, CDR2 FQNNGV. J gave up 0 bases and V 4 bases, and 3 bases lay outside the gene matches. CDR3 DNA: TGTGCCAGCAGCTCGGACAGGAGCTCCTATAATTCACCCCTCCACTTT. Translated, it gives CASSSDRSSYNSPLHF.

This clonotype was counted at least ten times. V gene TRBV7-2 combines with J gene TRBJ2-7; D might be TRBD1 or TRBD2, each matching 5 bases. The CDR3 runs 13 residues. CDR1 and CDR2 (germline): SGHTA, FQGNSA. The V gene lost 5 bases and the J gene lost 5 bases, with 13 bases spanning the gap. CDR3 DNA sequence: TGTGCCAGCAGCCGGGGACGGGTAAACGAGCAGTACTTC. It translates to CASSRGRVNEQYF.

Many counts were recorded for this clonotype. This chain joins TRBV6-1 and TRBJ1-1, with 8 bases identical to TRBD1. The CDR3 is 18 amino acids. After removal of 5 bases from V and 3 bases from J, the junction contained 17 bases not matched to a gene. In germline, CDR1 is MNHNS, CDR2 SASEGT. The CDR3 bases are TGTGCCAGCAGTCAGGGGACAGGTACTTTAGGCTTGGACACTGAAGCTTTCTTT. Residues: CASSQGTGTLGLDTEAFF.

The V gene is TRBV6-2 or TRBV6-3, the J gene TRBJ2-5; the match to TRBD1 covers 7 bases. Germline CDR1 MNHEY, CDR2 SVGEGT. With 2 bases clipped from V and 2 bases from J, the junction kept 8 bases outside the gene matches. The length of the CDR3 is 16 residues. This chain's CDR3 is CASSYHIQGMQETQYF. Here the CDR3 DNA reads TGTGCCAGCAGTTACCATATACAGGGGATGCAAGAGACCCAGTACTTC.

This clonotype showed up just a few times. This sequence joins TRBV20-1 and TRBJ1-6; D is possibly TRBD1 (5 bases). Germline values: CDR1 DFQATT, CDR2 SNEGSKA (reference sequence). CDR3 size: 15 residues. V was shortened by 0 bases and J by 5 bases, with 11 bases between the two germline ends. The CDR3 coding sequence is TGCAGTGCTAGAGAGCCGGGACGAGATAATTCACCCCTCCACTTT. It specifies CSAREPGRDNSPLHF.

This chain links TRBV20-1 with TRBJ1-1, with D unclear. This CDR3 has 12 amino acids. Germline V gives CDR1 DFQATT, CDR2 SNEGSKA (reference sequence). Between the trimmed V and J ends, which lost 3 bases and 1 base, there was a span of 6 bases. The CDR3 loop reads CSASQSNTEAFF. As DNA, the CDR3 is TGCAGTGCTAGCCAGTCGAACACTGAAGCTTTCTTT.

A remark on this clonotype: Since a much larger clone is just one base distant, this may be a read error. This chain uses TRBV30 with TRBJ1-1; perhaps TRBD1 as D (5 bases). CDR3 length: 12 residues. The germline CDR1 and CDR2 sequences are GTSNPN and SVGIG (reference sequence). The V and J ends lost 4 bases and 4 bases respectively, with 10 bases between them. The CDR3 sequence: CAWTGMSTEAFF. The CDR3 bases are TGTGCCTGGACAGGGATGAGCACTGAAGCTTTCTTT.

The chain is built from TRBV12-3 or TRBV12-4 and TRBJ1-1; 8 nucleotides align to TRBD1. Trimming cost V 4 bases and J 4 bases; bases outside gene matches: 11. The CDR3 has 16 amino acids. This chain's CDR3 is CASSYTGRQGITEAFF. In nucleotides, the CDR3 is TGTGCCAGCAGTTATACCGGGAGACAGGGGATCACTGAAGCTTTCTTT.